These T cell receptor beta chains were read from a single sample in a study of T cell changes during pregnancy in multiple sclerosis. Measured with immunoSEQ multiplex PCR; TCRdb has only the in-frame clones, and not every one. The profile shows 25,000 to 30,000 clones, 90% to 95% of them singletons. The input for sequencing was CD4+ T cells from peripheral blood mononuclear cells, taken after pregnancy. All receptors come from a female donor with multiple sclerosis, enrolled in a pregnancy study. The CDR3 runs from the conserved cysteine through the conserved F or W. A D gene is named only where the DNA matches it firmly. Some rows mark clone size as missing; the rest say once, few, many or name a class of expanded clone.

CASTPPEQGVLSHNQPQHF,TGTGCCAGTACCCCCCCCGAACAGGGGGTACTATCCCACAATCAGCCCCAGCATTTT,TRBJ1-5,TRBV19,TRBD1,NA
CASSLGLASIQETQYF,TGTGCCAGCAGCTTGGGGCTAGCGTCGATCCAAGAGACCCAGTACTTC,TRBJ2-5,TRBV5-6,NA,NA
CASSSPGQGGGTAFF,TGTGCCAGCAGCTCACCCGGACAGGGTGGGGGGACAGCTTTCTTT,TRBJ1-1,TRBV7-9,TRBD1,NA
CASSLAAGDNEKLFF,TGTGCCAGCAGCTTAGCCGCAGGGGATAATGAAAAACTGTTTTTT,TRBJ1-4,TRBV7-6,NA,NA
CASSFGGRDEKLFF,TGCGCCAGCAGCTTTGGCGGCAGGGATGAAAAACTGTTTTTT,TRBJ1-4,TRBV5-1,NA,once
CSVAQDEQYF,TGCAGCGTTGCTCAGGACGAGCAGTACTTC,TRBJ2-7,TRBV29-1,NA,NA
CAWIKGWQGILREQSGELFF,TGTGCCTGGATAAAGGGTTGGCAGGGCATTTTGCGGGAGCAGAGCGGGGAGCTGTTTTTT,TRBJ2-2,TRBV30,TRBD2,NA
CASSSAADRGGTEAFF,TGTGCCAGCAGTTCCGCCGCCGACAGGGGAGGAACTGAAGCTTTCTTT,TRBJ1-1,TRBV28,TRBD1,few
CASKGSRQTFYNEQFF,TGTGCCAGTAAGGGAAGTAGACAGACATTTTACAATGAGCAGTTCTTC,TRBJ2-1,TRBV19,NA,once
CSAVFGILAGEGTGELFF,TGCAGCGCCGTTTTTGGTATACTAGCGGGAGAGGGCACCGGGGAGCTGTTTTTT,TRBJ2-2,TRBV29-1,TRBD2,NA
CASSWGQGETQYF,TGTGCCAGCAGCTGGGGACAGGGAGAGACCCAGTACTTC,TRBJ2-5,TRBV11-2,TRBD1,NA
CASSPRGTSSQYF,TGTGCCAGCAGCCCAAGGGGGACTAGCTCGCAGTACTTC,TRBJ2-7,TRBV7-2,TRBD2,NA
CAISESAGAGGGEQFF,TGTGCCATCAGTGAGTCGGCGGGGGCCGGCGGGGGTGAGCAGTTCTTC,TRBJ2-1,TRBV10-3,NA,NA
CASGLERGTYEQYF,TGTGCTAGTGGTTTGGAGCGCGGAACCTACGAGCAGTACTTC,TRBJ2-7,TRBV12-5,NA,NA
CASRGQGGGTEAFF,TGTGCCAGCAGAGGACAGGGTGGGGGCACTGAAGCTTTCTTT,TRBJ1-1,TRBV2,TRBD1,NA
CASSLNGQLNTEAFF,TGTGCCAGCAGCCTTAACGGACAGTTGAACACTGAAGCTTTCTTT,TRBJ1-1,TRBV5-8,NA,NA
CASSQGTGQPQHF,TGCGCCAGCAGCCAGGGGACAGGGCAGCCCCAGCATTTT,TRBJ1-5,TRBV4-3,TRBD1,NA
CASSATTGYNEQFF,TGTGCCAGCAGTGCGACTACCGGCTACAATGAGCAGTTCTTC,TRBJ2-1,TRBV6-4,NA,NA
CAIERQGGTEAFF,TGTGCCATCGAGAGGCAGGGCGGCACTGAAGCTTTCTTT,TRBJ1-1,TRBV10-3,NA,NA
CASSSPARDEQFF,TGTGCCAGCAGCTCCCCGGCGAGGGATGAGCAGTTCTTC,TRBJ2-1,TRBV7-2,NA,NA
CASSQDRVSGTDTQYF,TGTGCCAGCAGCCAGGACAGGGTCTCTGGCACAGATACGCAGTATTTT,TRBJ2-3,TRBV11-2,TRBD1,NA
CASRLAGSEQTNTGELFF,TGTGCCAGCAGGTTAGCCGGCTCTGAGCAAACGAACACCGGGGAACTGTTTTTT,TRBJ2-2,TRBV5-5,NA,once
CAIRGTSGISYNEQFF,TGTGCCATCCGGGGGACTAGCGGAATCTCCTACAATGAGCAGTTCTTC,TRBJ2-1,TRBV10-3,TRBD2,NA
CAISGRSYNSPLHF,TGTGCCATTTCGGGTCGCTCCTATAATTCACCCCTCCACTTT,TRBJ1-6,TRBV6-1,NA,NA
CASSDTLYGYTF,TGTGCCAGCAGTGACACTCTCTATGGCTACACCTTC,TRBJ1-2,TRBV2,NA,NA
CASSRTGAPAGTEAFF,TGTGCCAGCAGCCGCACAGGGGCCCCCGCAGGCACTGAAGCTTTCTTT,TRBJ1-1,TRBV9,TRBD1,NA
CANPTGGVKAFF,TGTGCCAACCCGACAGGGGGCGTCAAAGCTTTCTTT,TRBJ1-1,TRBV6-1,TRBD1,once
CASSYVGTNYGYTF,TGTGCCAGCAGTTACGTCGGGACAAACTATGGCTACACCTTC,TRBJ1-2,TRBV6-5,NA,NA
CASSPETGKQNEKLFF,TGTGCCAGCTCACCGGAGACGGGGAAGCAAAATGAAAAACTGTTTTTT,TRBJ1-4,TRBV18,NA,NA
CASSVGNSGRLGNIQYF,TGTGCCAGCAGCGTAGGGAATAGCGGGAGGTTGGGAAACATTCAGTACTTC,TRBJ2-4,TRBV9,TRBD2,NA
CASSQELGDATQYF,TGTGCCAGCAGCCAAGAATTGGGCGACGCTACGCAGTATTTT,TRBJ2-3,TRBV4-2,NA,NA
CASSPRQGLAYEQYF,TGTGCCAGCAGCCCTCGACAGGGGTTGGCCTACGAGCAGTACTTC,TRBJ2-7,TRBV7-2,TRBD1,NA
CASSEGTSDFYEQYF,TGCGCCAGCAGTGAAGGGACTAGCGATTTCTACGAGCAGTACTTC,TRBJ2-7,TRBV10-2,TRBD2,few
CASSSQRQGETQYF,TGTGCCAGCAGCTCACAACGTCAGGGGGAGACCCAGTACTTC,TRBJ2-5,TRBV7-9,NA,NA
CASSWRERGNTEAFF,TGTGCCAGCAGCTGGCGAGAACGGGGGAACACTGAAGCTTTCTTT,TRBJ1-1,TRBV7-9,NA,NA
CASSEPGLLNTEAFF,TGTGCCAGCAGTGAACCGGGACTTTTAAACACTGAAGCTTTCTTT,TRBJ1-1,TRBV6-1,NA,NA
CASSLRGGQGSDTQYF,TGTGCCAGCAGCTTGAGGGGGGGACAGGGGTCAGATACGCAGTATTTT,TRBJ2-3,TRBV5-6,TRBD1,NA
CASSDYGGRISGANVLTF,TGTGCCAGCAGTGATTACGGGGGGCGCATCTCTGGGGCCAACGTCCTGACTTTC,TRBJ2-6,TRBV2,NA,NA
CANLRDRQSDTQYF,TGTGCCAACCTCCGGGACAGGCAGTCAGATACGCAGTATTTT,TRBJ2-3,TRBV2,TRBD1,NA
CASSPPDRLNTEAFF,TGTGCCAGCTCACCACCGGACAGATTGAACACTGAAGCTTTCTTT,TRBJ1-1,TRBV18,NA,NA
CASSQDRAGNTIYF,TGCGCCAGCAGTCAGGACAGGGCCGGAAACACCATATATTTT,TRBJ1-3,TRBV5-1,TRBD1,NA